Shown below are 15 T cell receptor beta chains from a single sample sequenced in a study of T cells in Graves' hyperthyroidism and ophthalmopathy. Amplification yielded TCR beta CDR3 regions, with RNA transcripts as the source. Initially, a first-round RT-PCR of the TCR CDR3 employed the HTBI primer set. TCRdb itself ran the multiplex PCR reads through MiXCR, one entry per CDR3 protein. This sample has under 550,000 distinct CDR3 sequences, with 20% found just once. The source material was blood. These TCRs come from a man aged 35 to 55 with Graves' ophthalmopathy.

This clonotype was observed a few times. J is TRBJ1-2 and V is TRBV27; D remains unclear. Germline CDR1 and CDR2: MNHEY and SMNVEV (reference sequence). The germline V and J ends were trimmed by 4 bases and 4 bases, with 13 bases remaining between them. The CDR3 has 14 residues. Written as DNA, the CDR3 is TGTGCCAGCAGTTCCTCTTTGGCCCCCTATGGCTACACCTTC. Translated, it gives CASSSSLAPYGYTF.

In this sample, this clonotype turned up many times. The J gene is TRBJ2-1, the V gene TRBV7-2; D possibly corresponds to TRBD2 (5 bases). Deletions cut 2 bases from V and 0 bases from J, with 8 bases between. The CDR3 has 15 residues. Germline V gene sequence: CDR1 SGHTA, CDR2 FQGNSA. The CDR3 here is CASSLQRISYNEQFF. CDR3 bases: TGTGCCAGCAGCTTACAGCGGATCTCCTACAATGAGCAGTTCTTC.

A few counts support this clonotype. This chain uses TRBV6-2 or TRBV6-3 with TRBJ1-2; TRBD1 is a possible D gene (6 bases). CDR3 length: 15 residues. V lost 8 bases and J 6 bases, leaving 22 bases between the germline ends. The germline CDR1 and CDR2 sequences are MNHEY and SVGEGT. CDR3 residues: CASGDFGGYRDGYTF. The CDR3 DNA reads TGTGCCAGCGGTGACTTTGGAGGCTACAGGGATGGCTACACCTTC.

The chain has TRBV30 and TRBJ2-2, with TRBD1 matching over 7 bases. Germline V gene data show CDR1 as GTSNPN and CDR2 as SVGIG (reference sequence). V lost 0 bases to trimming and J lost 2 bases; unmatched junction nucleotides: 9. The CDR3 extends over 17 amino acids. As DNA, the CDR3 is TGTGCCTGGAGTGTGGGGCAGGGGGTACCTAACACCGGGGAGCTGTTTTTT. Protein sequence: CAWSVGQGVPNTGELFF.

A few counts support this clonotype. The chain is built from TRBV5-1 and TRBJ2-1; D gene unclear. The CDR3 has 15 amino acids. Germline V CDR1 and CDR2: SGHRS, YFSETQ. Trimming cost V 2 bases and J 0 bases, with 9 bases left between them. DNA of the CDR3: TGCGCCAGCAGCTTCGACCTCACCTCCTACAATGAGCAGTTCTTC. The encoded protein is CASSFDLTSYNEQFF.

This clonotype came up many times. The chain is built from TRBV12-5 and TRBJ2-5, with D perhaps TRBD2 (6 bases). The germline V gene has CDR1 LGHNT and CDR2 FRNRAP. The V end lost 2 bases, the J end lost 5 bases, and 12 bases lay between the germline ends. The CDR3 totals 14 residues. Here the CDR3 DNA reads TGTGCTAGTGGTTTGTCCGCAGGGAGGGAGACCCAGTACTTC. Translated, it gives CASGLSAGRETQYF.

This clonotype was found a few times. This chain links TRBV6-2 or TRBV6-3 with TRBJ1-2; D may be TRBD1 (5 bases). V was shortened by 8 bases and J by 3 bases, with 13 bases between the two germline ends. CDR3 size: 13 residues. From germline, CDR1 is MNHEY and CDR2 SVGEGT. Written as DNA, the CDR3 is TGTGCCAGCCAGGGAGGGGAGGACTATGGCTACACCTTC. It encodes CASQGGEDYGYTF.

This clonotype came up many times. The genes are TRBV11-2 and TRBJ2-1; possibly TRBD1 for D (6 bases). The V and J ends lost 4 bases and 0 bases respectively, with 10 bases between them. In germline, CDR1 is SGHAT, CDR2 FQNNGV. CDR3 length: 15 amino acids. The CDR3 reads CASSSGASSYNEQFF. The DNA of the CDR3 is TGTGCCAGCAGCTCAGGGGCGAGCTCCTACAATGAGCAGTTCTTC.

V is TRBV5-4 and J is TRBJ2-1, with D possibly being TRBD1 (5 bases). Looked up from germline, CDR1 is SGHNT and CDR2 is YYREEE (reference sequence). V was trimmed by 2 bases and J by 7 bases, leaving 16 bases between them. The CDR3 totals 15 residues. CDR3 amino acids: CASSFWQGLTNEQFF. DNA of the CDR3: TGTGCCAGCAGCTTCTGGCAGGGCCTAACTAATGAGCAGTTCTTC.

This clonotype was counted only a few times. The J gene is TRBJ2-5, the V gene TRBV5-1; D call uncertain. The CDR3 has 14 amino acids. The V end was cut by 5 bases, the J end by 5 bases, with 16 bases between. The germline V gene has CDR1 SGHRS and CDR2 YFSETQ. The CDR3 DNA is TGCGCCAGCAGATTAGGGATGGCAGAGGAGACCCAGTACTTC. The encoded protein is CASRLGMAEETQYF.

The chain carries TRBV6-5 and TRBJ2-1; 8 bases map to TRBD1. V trimming: 0 bases; J trimming: 0 bases; junction bases outside the gene matches: 4. The germline V gene has CDR1 MNHEY and CDR2 SVGAGI. This CDR3 region has 17 residues. This chain's CDR3 is CASSYSRTGSSYNEQFF. DNA for the CDR3: TGTGCCAGCAGTTACTCGCGGACAGGGAGCTCCTACAATGAGCAGTTCTTC.

This clonotype was found a few times. The CDR3, as DNA: TGTGCCAGTAAGACGGGACATCTAACCTACGAGCAGTACTTC. Residues: CASKTGHLTYEQYF. The chain links TRBV7-3 to TRBJ2-7, with D possibly being TRBD1 (6 bases). CDR3 length: 14 amino acids. V was trimmed by 9 bases and J by 2 bases, leaving 17 bases between them. The V gene's germline CDR1 is SGHTA and CDR2 FQGTGA.

The V call is TRBV7-3, the J call TRBJ2-1; tentative D call: TRBD1 (6 bases). CDR1 and CDR2 (germline): SGHTA, FQGTGA. The CDR3 sequence is 16 residues long. Trimming left V 5 bases short and J 3 bases short, with 17 bases between. The CDR3 DNA reads as TGTGCCAGCAGCCCGACGGCACAGGGAAACTACAATGAGCAGTTCTTC. Translating it yields CASSPTAQGNYNEQFF.

In this sample, this clonotype turned up many times. CDR3 sequence reads: CASSPSGVYNEQFF. The CDR3 region has the DNA TGTGCCAGCAGCCCTAGCGGGGTTTACAATGAGCAGTTCTTC. The chain is built from TRBV2 and TRBJ2-1; TRBD2 matches 9 bases. This CDR3 has 14 residues. Trimming took 6 bases from V and 4 from J; bases not matched to a gene: 4. In germline, CDR1 is SNHLY, CDR2 FYNNEI. The whole variable domain, remainder taken from reference TRBV2 and TRBJ2-1, is EPEVTQTPSHQVTQMGQEVILRCVPISNHLYFYWYRQILGQKVEFLVSFYNNEISEKSEIFDDQFSVERPDGSNFTLKIRSTKLEDSAMYFCASSPSGVYNEQFFGPGTRLTVL.

This clonotype appeared a few times. The CDR3 DNA sequence: TGTGCCAGCAGCCAACCCGGCGTCGGGGTTGAGCAGTTCTTC. Translating gives CASSQPGVGVEQFF. The genes are TRBV3-1 and TRBJ2-1, with D possibly being TRBD2 (5 bases). CDR1 is LGHDT and CDR2 is YNNKEL in the germline V gene (reference sequence). CDR3 length: 14 amino acids. The germline V and J ends were trimmed by 2 bases and 9 bases, with 14 bases remaining between them.